Below, 18 T cell receptor beta chains from the same sample are listed, as sequenced in a study of beta chain features in type 1 diabetes. General study findings and limits: Moderate yet significant TCRB CDR3 shortening was seen in Type 1 diabetes patients in all four CD4+ subsets.

As every portion of the isolated RNA was reverse transcribed, the sequencing read expressed TCRB transcripts. Some clones are missing from TCRdb's copy, which holds only in-frame ones; the method was immunoSEQ multiplex PCR. The table lists over 150,000 clones, 7.8% of them singletons. For these TCRs, the target antigens are not known. Sequencing was performed on central memory CD4+ T cells from blood. Every receptor here comes from a woman in her forties with type 1 diabetes.

The genes are TRBV7-9 and TRBJ1-1; TRBD1 matches 7 bases. The CDR3 loop spans 15 amino acids. Germline lookup yields CDR1 SEHNR and CDR2 FQNEAQ (reference sequence). The V gene end was trimmed by 5 bases and the J gene end by 0 bases; junction bases not matched to a gene: 6. The CDR3 reads CASSPRGQLNTEAFF. CDR3 coding DNA: TGTGCCAGCAGCCCTAGGGGGCAGTTGAACACTGAAGCTTTCTTT.

This clone has just a few counts. The chain is built from TRBV4-3 and TRBJ1-2; no clear D. Per the germline V gene, CDR1 is LGHNA and CDR2 is YSLEER. Trimming shortened V by 0 bases and J by 4 bases, and 21 bases separated the two germline ends. The CDR3 covers 18 residues. CDR3 nucleotide sequence: TGCGCCAGCAGCCAAGAAAGCCCCGCAGCGCCCCGGGGCTATGGCTACACCTTC. Translation gives CASSQESPAAPRGYGYTF.

This clone was seen a handful of times. The chain combines TRBV28 with TRBJ2-1, with D possibly being TRBD1 (6 bases). Trimming stripped 8 bases from V and 0 bases from J, with 14 bases between. From germline, CDR1 is MDHEN and CDR2 SYDVKM. The CDR3 runs to 15 residues. CDR3 sequence: CASGGQSSSYNEQFF. DNA of the CDR3: TGTGCCAGCGGCGGACAGAGTAGCTCCTACAATGAGCAGTTCTTC.

CDR3 sequence (DNA): TGTGCCAGCACCTCCTCCGGGGGGTACAATGAGCAGTTCTTC. It translates to CASTSSGGYNEQFF. V is TRBV6-6 and J is TRBJ2-1, with TRBD2 identical over 7 bases. The junction had 7 bases not matched to a gene; V was cut back by 7 bases and J by 4 bases. The germline gives CDR1 MNHNY, CDR2 SVGAGI (reference sequence). This CDR3 is built from 14 residues.

This clone was seen a handful of times. The V and J genes are TRBV6-6 and TRBJ1-4, with TRBD1 matching 7 bases. The CDR3 has 13 residues. CDR1 and CDR2 from the germline V gene are MNHNY and SVGAGI (reference sequence). After removal of 8 bases from V and 6 bases from J, the junction contained 6 bases not matched to a gene. CDR3 protein: CASLRDRDEKLFF. The CDR3, as DNA: TGTGCCAGCCTAAGGGACAGAGATGAAAAACTGTTTTTT.

V gene TRBV6-5 combines with J gene TRBJ1-4; a weak D match, TRBD1 (6 bases). There are 13 residues in the CDR3. The V and J ends lost 6 bases and 4 bases respectively, with 9 bases between them. The germline V gene encodes CDR1 MNHEY and CDR2 SVGAGI. CDR3 nucleotides: TGTGCCAGCAGGGACAGCCTTAATGAAAAACTGTTTTTT. Amino acid sequence: CASRDSLNEKLFF.

This clone was picked up a small number of times. In DNA, the CDR3 is TGTGCCAGCTCACCCCTGGGACAGGGGGTGAACACTGAAGCTTTCTTT. This gives the protein CASSPLGQGVNTEAFF. The rearrangement uses TRBV18 and TRBJ1-1; TRBD1 aligns across 11 bases. This CDR3 region has 16 residues. The J segment lost 0 bases and the V segment lost 3 bases, leaving 3 bases of the junction unmatched. Germline assignment: CDR1 KGHSH and CDR2 LQKENI.

This clone has more than one count but fewer than ten. The gene calls are TRBV7-9 and TRBJ2-5; 8 bases are shared with TRBD1. V lost 5 bases, J lost 2 bases, and 4 bases stayed unmatched. Germline V gene lookup returns CDR1 SEHNR and CDR2 FQNEAQ (reference sequence). The length of the CDR3 is 14 residues. In DNA form, the CDR3 reads TGTGCCAGCAGCCACGGACAGGGTCAAGAGACCCAGTACTTC. As protein: CASSHGQGQETQYF.

The chain links TRBV9 to TRBJ2-5; maybe TRBD2 (7 bases). Germline V gene lookup returns CDR1 SGDLS and CDR2 YYNGEE. The germline V and J ends were trimmed by 3 bases and 1 base, with 13 bases remaining between them. This CDR3 comprises 15 residues. The CDR3 region is CASSGGGGLQETQYF. In DNA, the CDR3 is TGTGCCAGCAGCGGGGGAGGGGGGCTCCAAGAGACCCAGTACTTC.

In this sample, this clone turned up a few times. One junction end does not reproduce the germline sequence, and a read error may be involved. The chain uses TRBV7-3 and TRBJ1-2; D possibly corresponds to TRBD1 (6 bases). CDR3 length: 15 amino acids. Germline assignment: CDR1 SGHTA and CDR2 FQGTGA. CDR3 sequence (DNA): TGCGCCAGCAGCAGGGGAGGGAGCGAGGGGTTCGGCTACACCTTC. Translating it yields CASSRGGSEGFGYTF.

The J gene is TRBJ1-3, the V gene TRBV7-2; TRBD1 is a possible D gene (6 bases). CDR3 length equals 15 residues. Germline CDR1 SGHTA, CDR2 FQGNSA. The V and J ends lost 5 bases and 9 bases respectively, with 20 bases between them. The CDR3 region has the DNA TGTGCCAGCAGCGTAAGACCGGGACAACGAAGCACCATATATTTT. It codes for CASSVRPGQRSTIYF.

As regards this clone: Different DNA sequences within this sample yield the same CDR3. This rearrangement joins TRBV5-4 to TRBJ2-7; no clear D gene. The CDR3 is made up of 12 amino acids. V was clipped by 1 base and J by 4 bases, with 6 bases between them. The germline CDR1 and CDR2 sequences are SGHNT and YYREEE (reference sequence). CDR3 loop: CASSLKQYEQYF. The CDR3 bases are TGTGCCAGCAGCTTGAAGCAATACGAGCAGTACTTC.

This clone appeared many times. Other DNA sequences in this sample translate to the same CDR3. The CDR3 nucleotides read TGTGCCAGCTCACCGGACAGAAATCAGCCCCAGCATTTT. It translates to CASSPDRNQPQHF. The chain combines TRBV18 with TRBJ1-5; possible D gene TRBD1, 6 bases. CDR1 is KGHSH and CDR2 is LQKENI in the germline V gene. V dropped 3 bases and J dropped 4 bases, with 7 bases sitting between them. The CDR3 contains 13 residues.

In this sample, this clone turned up a few times. This sequence joins TRBV28 and TRBJ1-1, with D tentatively TRBD1 (5 bases). This CDR3 has 19 amino acids. Germline V gene data show CDR1 as MDHEN and CDR2 as SYDVKM. Trimming removed 2 bases at V and 10 bases at J, with 32 bases between. As DNA, the CDR3 is TGTGCCAGCAGTTTAGGTTCTGGGGCTTCAGGAGGGAAAAGAAAAATAGCTTTCTTT. This gives the protein CASSLGSGASGGKRKIAFF.

This clone was detected a few times. The gene calls are TRBV28 and TRBJ1-4; 11 bases line up with TRBD1. Germline V gene sequence: CDR1 MDHEN, CDR2 SYDVKM. The CDR3 runs to 14 residues. V shed 8 bases, J shed 7 bases, and the junction held 6 bases outside the gene matches. As DNA, the CDR3 is TGTGCCAGCGTTAGCGGGACAGGGGGTGAAAAACTGTTTTTT. Its protein product is CASVSGTGGEKLFF.

CDR3 residues: CASSYGQVGEQYF. The CDR3 DNA reads as TGTGCCAGCAGTTACGGACAGGTTGGCGAGCAGTACTTC. The chain links TRBV6-5 to TRBJ2-7; 7 nucleotides line up with TRBD1. V gave up 2 bases and J gave up 6 bases; unmatched junction bases: 4. The CDR3 runs to 13 residues. Germline values: CDR1 MNHEY, CDR2 SVGAGI.

The sample holds a few counts of this clone. The rearrangement joins TRBV4-3 to TRBJ1-1, with 7 nucleotides matching TRBD1. Trimming cost V 0 bases and J 0 bases; bases outside gene matches: 7. The CDR3 is made up of 17 amino acids. Germline V gene data show CDR1 as LGHNA and CDR2 as YSLEER. CDR3 bases: TGCGCCAGCAGCCAAGATAGGCGCAGGGGGATGAACACTGAAGCTTTCTTT. Translation gives CASSQDRRRGMNTEAFF.

This clone has a count of ten or more. The CDR3 region is CASSQDSTYGYTF. The CDR3, as DNA: TGTGCCAGCAGCCAAGATAGCACCTATGGCTACACCTTC. The rearrangement links TRBV14 to TRBJ1-2; D call uncertain. CDR3 length: 13 residues. V lost 0 bases and J 4 bases, leaving 6 bases between the germline ends. Germline V gene data show CDR1 as SGHDN and CDR2 as FVKESK.